This TCR beta chain was obtained from a study of T cell repertoires in cytomegalovirus infection. Overall study context: Matching HLA type and CMV infection were both indicated by public TCR beta signatures. General study results and limits: HLA-C-restricted CMV clonotypes gave the most frequent clonotype in two of eight donors. Frequencies of public TCR beta families were cumulated, and this identified carriers of CMV plus the relevant HLA.

Via MiXCR, TCRdb re-called the reads, giving one row per CDR3 protein. The sample records just under 550,000 distinct CDR3 sequences, approximately 25% being singletons. Germline V CDR1 and CDR2: SGHDT, YYEEEE. The CDR3 has 14 residues. In the case of this clonotype: Antigen unknown. A read error may produce the germline difference seen at one junction end.

What was sequenced was PBMCs. The origin of this receptor is a human donor in good health (CMV status not recorded). Some clones in this sample may be carry-over from other donors' samples. This chain links TRBV5-6 with TRBJ2-3; D is possibly TRBD1 (6 bases). For the CDR3, the DNA is TGTGCCAGCAGCCCACAGGGTTATACAGATACGAAGTATTTT. Amino acids: CASSPQGYTDTKYF.